This TCR beta chain was sequenced for a study of T cells after yellow fever vaccination. Using its own MiXCR run on the 5' RACE reads, TCRdb lists one record per CDR3 protein. The sample holds about 85,000 distinct CDR3 sequences; more than 10% are singletons and the top ten take approximately 25%. The CDR3 has 20 residues. CDR1 and CDR2 (germline): SGHAT, FQNNGV. Germline trimming cut 7 bases from V and 5 bases from J; bases unmatched to any gene: 27. The TCR originated in a man younger than 30 who received the YFV17D yellow fever vaccine. Specimen: CD8+ T cells not binding an NS4B(214-222) dextramer, sorted from PBMCs, collected roughly 20 days after the first yellow fever vaccination. This chain links TRBV11-2 with TRBJ2-5, with 8 bases aligning to TRBD2. In DNA, the CDR3 is TGTGCCAGCACCACGGCGGCTAGCGACTACGCGGGGGGTCTTTGGGAGACCCAGTACTTC. Amino acids: CASTTAASDYAGGLWETQYF.